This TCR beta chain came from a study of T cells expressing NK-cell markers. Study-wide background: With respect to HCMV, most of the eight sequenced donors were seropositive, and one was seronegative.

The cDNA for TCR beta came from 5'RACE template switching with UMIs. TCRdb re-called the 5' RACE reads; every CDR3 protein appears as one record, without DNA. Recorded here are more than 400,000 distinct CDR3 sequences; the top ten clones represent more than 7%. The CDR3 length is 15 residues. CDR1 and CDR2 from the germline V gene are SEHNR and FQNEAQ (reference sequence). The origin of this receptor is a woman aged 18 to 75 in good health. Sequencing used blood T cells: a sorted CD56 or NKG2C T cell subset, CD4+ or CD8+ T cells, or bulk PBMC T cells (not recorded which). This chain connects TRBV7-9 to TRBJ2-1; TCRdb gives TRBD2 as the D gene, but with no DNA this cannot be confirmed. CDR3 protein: CASSPHPPGHNEQFF.